One sample yielded the 5 T cell receptor beta chains listed below, sequenced in a study of cytomegalovirus exposure and HLA in healthy donors. This table comes from immunoSEQ multiplex PCR, and its TCRdb copy is limited to in-frame clones, with some not included. The table lists roughly 79,000 clones, 85% to 95% of them singletons. What was sequenced was PBMCs. All receptors derive from a man aged 18-30 years in good health and CMV-seronegative.

The rearrangement joins TRBV10-2 to TRBJ2-1; 9 bases are a match to TRBD1. This CDR3 region has 14 residues. Trimming at V came to 6 bases and at J to 9 bases, leaving 9 bases not matched to a gene. The germline V gene has CDR1 WSHSY and CDR2 SAAADI. CDR3 nucleotides: TGCGCCAGCAGAAAACAGGGGGCTGGCGGTGAGCAGTTCTTC. Residues: CASRKQGAGGEQFF.

The chain combines TRBV28 with TRBJ2-7, with 8 bases matching TRBD2. Germline V gene lookup returns CDR1 MDHEN and CDR2 SYDVKM. This CDR3 is built from 14 residues. Losses at the gene ends were 4 bases for V and 12 bases for J; bases not matched to a gene: 14. The CDR3 DNA reads as TGTGCCAGCAGTTCCGAGAGTAGCGGGGTAAGGCGGTACTTC. The encoded protein is CASSSESSGVRRYF.

This rearrangement joins TRBV2 to TRBJ1-2; 10 bases fit TRBD1. V trimming: 3 bases; J trimming: 8 bases; junction bases outside the gene matches: 6. Germline lookup yields CDR1 SNHLY and CDR2 FYNNEI. This CDR3 contains 14 residues. CDR3 DNA: TGTGCCAGCAGTGATCAGGGACAGGGGCTCGGCTACACCTTC. Translated: CASSDQGQGLGYTF.

The chain's CDR3 is CSVGQLNTEAFF. CDR3 in DNA: TGCAGCGTCGGACAGTTGAACACTGAAGCTTTCTTT. The rearrangement joins TRBV29-1 to TRBJ1-1; maybe TRBD1 (6 bases). V was trimmed by 6 bases and J by 0 bases, leaving 8 bases between them. CDR1 and CDR2 (germline): SQVTM, ANQGSEA. The CDR3 contains 12 residues.

V usage is TRBV5-4 and J usage is TRBJ2-7; 7 bases match TRBD1. CDR1 SGHNT and CDR2 YYREEE come from the germline V gene (reference sequence). The CDR3 has 14 amino acids. Trimming took 0 bases from V and 2 from J; bases not matched to a gene: 2. The CDR3 loop reads CASSLDRGAYEQYF. The CDR3 coding sequence is TGTGCCAGCAGCTTGGACAGGGGAGCCTACGAGCAGTACTTC. The complete variable domain, with remaining parts taken from reference TRBV5-4 and TRBJ2-7, reads ETGVTQSPTHLIKTRGQQVTLRCSSQSGHNTVSWYQQALGQGPQFIFQYYREEENGRGNFPPRFSGLQFPNYSSELNVNALELDDSALYLCASSLDRGAYEQYFGPGTRLTVT.